The TCR beta chain under discussion was sequenced for a study of cytomegalovirus exposure and HLA in healthy donors. The PCR contained 60 Vbeta and 13 Jbeta primers. Assay: immunoSEQ multiplex PCR; the TCRdb copy retains only in-frame clones and omits some. This table has about 190,000 clones, around 87% appearing once. This clone appeared a single time. Its specificity is not known. V was cut by 3 bases and J by 2 bases, with 12 bases left in between. CDR1 is SEHNR and CDR2 is FQNEAQ in the germline V gene (reference sequence). The CDR3 is 15 residues long. General study findings and limits: CMV serostatus was the sole immune exposure information available. Exclusion as indistinguishable affected some V segments, including TRBV6-2 and TRBV6-3.

This chain connects TRBV7-9 to TRBJ2-3; D call uncertain. The sequence was obtained from a woman between 18 and 29 years old in good health and CMV-seronegative. The material sequenced was PBMCs. The chain's CDR3 is CASSLLGSTTDTQYF. The CDR3 DNA follows: TGTGCCAGCAGCTTGCTTGGTAGCACCACAGATACGCAGTATTTT. Filled out from reference TRBV7-9 and TRBJ2-3, the complete variable domain reads DTGVSQNPRHKITKRGQNVTFRCDPISEHNRLYWYRQTLGQGPEFLTYFQNEAQLEKSRLLSDRFSAERPKGSFSTLEIQRTEQGDSAMYLCASSLLGSTTDTQYFGPGTRLTVL.